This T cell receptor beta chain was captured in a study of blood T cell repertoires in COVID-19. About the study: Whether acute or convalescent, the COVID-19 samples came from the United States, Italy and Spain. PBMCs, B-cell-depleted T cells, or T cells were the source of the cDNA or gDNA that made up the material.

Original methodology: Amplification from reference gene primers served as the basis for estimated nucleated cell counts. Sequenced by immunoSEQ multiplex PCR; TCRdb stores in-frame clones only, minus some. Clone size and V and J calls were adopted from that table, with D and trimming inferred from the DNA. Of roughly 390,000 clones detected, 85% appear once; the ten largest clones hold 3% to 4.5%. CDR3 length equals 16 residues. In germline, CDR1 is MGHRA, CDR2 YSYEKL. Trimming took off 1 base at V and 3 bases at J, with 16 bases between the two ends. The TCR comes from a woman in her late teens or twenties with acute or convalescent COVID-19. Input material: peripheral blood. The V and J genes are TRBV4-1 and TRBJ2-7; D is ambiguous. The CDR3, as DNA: TGCGCCAGCAGCCAAGTATTGTCAGGCTTTTTCTACGAGCAGTACTTC. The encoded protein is CASSQVLSGFFYEQYF.